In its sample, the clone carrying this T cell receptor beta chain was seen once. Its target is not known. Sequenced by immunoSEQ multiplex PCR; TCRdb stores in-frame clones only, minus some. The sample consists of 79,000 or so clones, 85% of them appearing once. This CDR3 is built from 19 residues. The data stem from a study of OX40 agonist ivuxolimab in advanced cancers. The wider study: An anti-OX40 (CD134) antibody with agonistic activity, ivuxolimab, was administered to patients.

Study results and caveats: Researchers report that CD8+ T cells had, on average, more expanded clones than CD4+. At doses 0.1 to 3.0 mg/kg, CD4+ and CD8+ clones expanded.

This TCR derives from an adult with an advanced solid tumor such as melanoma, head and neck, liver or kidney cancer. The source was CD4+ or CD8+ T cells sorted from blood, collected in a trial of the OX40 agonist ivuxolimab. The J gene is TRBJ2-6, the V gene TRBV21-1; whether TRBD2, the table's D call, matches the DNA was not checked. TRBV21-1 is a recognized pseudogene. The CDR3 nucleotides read TGTGCCAGCAGCCTACGGGGGGATGGGGACGCCTCTGGGGCCAACGTCCTGACTTTC. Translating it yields CASSLRGDGDASGANVLTF.